These 23 T cell receptor beta chains were sequenced from one sample in a study of T cells in Graves' hyperthyroidism and ophthalmopathy. There were TCR beta CDR3 regions amplified from RNA transcripts. TCR CDR3 underwent first-round RT-PCR with the HTBI primer set. TCRdb re-analysed the multiplex PCR reads in MiXCR, keeping a single row per CDR3 protein. The data show about 600,000 distinct CDR3 sequences, with around 14% seen just once and approximately 6.4% held by the top ten. The sample taken for sequencing was blood. These receptors originate from a woman aged 18-29 years with Graves' ophthalmopathy.

The J gene is TRBJ2-5, the V gene TRBV4-2, with 9 bases aligning to TRBD2. The junction had 9 bases not matched to a gene; V was cut back by 2 bases and J by 2 bases. CDR3 length: 17 amino acids. Germline V gives CDR1 LGHNA, CDR2 YNFKEQ. CDR3 sequence (DNA): TGTGCCAGCAGCCAACGGAGAGGTCTAGCGGGACAAGAGACCCAGTACTTC. Encoded protein: CASSQRRGLAGQETQYF.

This clonotype appeared a few times. The chain carries TRBV24-1 and TRBJ2-2; 10 bases are shared with TRBD2. V dropped 0 bases and J dropped 5; count of bases not matched to a gene: 8. This CDR3 region has 18 residues. The germline CDR1 and CDR2 sequences are KGHDR and SFDVKD. The CDR3 DNA reads TGTGCCACCAGTGATTTGTACCAGCGGGAGGGTGGAACCGGGGAGCTGTTTTTT. Translated, it gives CATSDLYQREGGTGELFF.

This clonotype came up many times. The chain links TRBV30 to TRBJ1-2; D unresolved. V was shortened by 3 bases and J by 4 bases, with 9 bases between the two germline ends. CDR3 size: 12 residues. The V gene's germline CDR1 is GTSNPN and CDR2 SVGIG (reference sequence). The CDR3 reads CAWRDWSYGYTF. In DNA form, the CDR3 reads TGTGCCTGGAGGGACTGGAGCTATGGCTACACCTTC. Full variable domain (rest looked up from reference TRBV30 and TRBJ1-2): SQTIHQWPATLVQPVGSPLSLECTVEGTSNPNLYWYRQAAGRGLQLLFYSVGIGQISSEVPQNLSASRPQDRQFILSSKKLLLSDSGFYLCAWRDWSYGYTFGSGTRLTVV.

This clonotype has ten or more counts. This chain connects TRBV27 to TRBJ2-1; 8 nucleotides line up with TRBD2. There are 14 residues in the CDR3. Germline-derived CDR1 and CDR2 are MNHEY and SMNVEV (reference sequence). V lost 7 bases and J lost 4; bases outside the gene matches: 6. The chain's CDR3 is CASTFSGVYNEQFF. DNA of the CDR3: TGTGCCAGCACGTTTAGCGGGGTTTACAATGAGCAGTTCTTC.

This clonotype was picked up many times. The rearrangement joins TRBV29-1 to TRBJ2-1; 11 nucleotides match TRBD2. In germline, CDR1 is SQVTM, CDR2 ANQGSEA. The CDR3 contains 17 residues. The trim removed 0 bases at V and 8 bases at J, leaving 12 bases unmatched. In nucleotides, the CDR3 is TGCAGCGTTGAAGAATATGTGGCTAGCGGGAGGTACGATGAGCAGTTCTTC. Its protein is CSVEEYVASGRYDEQFF.

This clonotype has at least ten counts. The chain combines TRBV20-1 with TRBJ2-5; D uncertain. Per the germline V gene, CDR1 is DFQATT and CDR2 is SNEGSKA (reference sequence). With 1 base removed from V and 4 bases from J, the gap between germline ends came to 4 bases. The CDR3 consists of 11 residues. CDR3 sequence (DNA): TGCAGTGCTAGAGGCGTAGAGACCCAGTACTTC. Translation gives CSARGVETQYF.

This clonotype has a count of ten or more. CDR3 in amino acids: CASTPDGATNEKLFF. Here the CDR3 DNA reads TGTGCCAGTACGCCCGACGGTGCAACTAATGAAAAACTGTTTTTT. The chain joins TRBV12-3 or TRBV12-4 to TRBJ1-4, with no clear D. The CDR3 spans 15 residues. The ends were cut back, 9 bases at V and 0 bases at J, with 14 bases in the middle.

This clonotype has only a few counts. The chain uses TRBV20-1 and TRBJ1-2; possible D gene TRBD1, 5 bases. CDR1 is DFQATT and CDR2 is SNEGSKA in the germline V gene (reference sequence). The CDR3 is made up of 13 amino acids. V lost 0 bases to trimming and J lost 6 bases, with 11 bases between them. CDR3 coding DNA: TGCAGTGCTAGAGATCGACAGAATAATGGCTACACCTTC. As protein: CSARDRQNNGYTF.

This clonotype was recorded at least ten times. V and J are TRBV4-2 and TRBJ1-6; weak D call: TRBD1 (6 bases). Trimming pared 4 bases from V and 6 bases from J, leaving 19 bases between. Germline V lookup: CDR1 LGHNA, CDR2 YNFKEQ. The CDR3 loop spans 17 amino acids. The CDR3 DNA follows: TGTGCCAGCAGCCCCAGCCGAGGGGGTGAAGGTAATTCACCCCTCCACTTT. Translation: CASSPSRGGEGNSPLHF.

The chain links TRBV9 to TRBJ2-7; D not resolved. Trimming shortened V by 0 bases and J by 0 bases, and 10 bases separated the two germline ends. Germline assignment: CDR1 SGDLS and CDR2 YYNGEE. The CDR3 loop spans 15 amino acids. This CDR3 is CASSVGPGPSYEQYF. Written as DNA, the CDR3 is TGTGCCAGCAGCGTAGGACCCGGACCCTCCTACGAGCAGTACTTC.

In its sample, this clonotype was seen many times. The chain couples TRBV12-3 or TRBV12-4 to TRBJ2-3; TRBD2 matches at 15 bases. The CDR3 sequence is 16 residues long. V shed 6 bases, J shed 0 bases, and the junction held 1 base outside the gene matches. Here the CDR3 reads CASRGLAGGSTDTQYF. The CDR3 nucleotides are TGTGCCAGCAGAGGACTAGCGGGAGGGAGCACAGATACGCAGTATTTT.

The chain recombines TRBV5-8 with TRBJ2-2; a possible D gene is TRBD2 (5 bases). In germline, CDR1 is SGHTS, CDR2 YDEGEE. CDR3 length: 15 residues. V was clipped by 4 bases and J by 1 base, with 11 bases between them. The CDR3 bases are TGTGCCAGCAGCGACTTGCGGGTGAACACCGGGGAGCTGTTTTTT. Residues: CASSDLRVNTGELFF.

This clonotype was seen repeatedly, ten times or more. The genes are TRBV12-3 or TRBV12-4 and TRBJ2-3; 7 bases match TRBD2. The CDR3 consists of 13 residues. Trimming took 6 bases from V and 5 from J; bases not matched to a gene: 5. DNA for the CDR3: TGTGCCAGCAGCGTCGGACTAGGAGATACGCAGTATTTT. Its protein is CASSVGLGDTQYF.

This clonotype appeared many times. A much larger clone differs from this one at a single base, so this may be a read error. The chain joins TRBV27 to TRBJ2-6; 7 bases line up with TRBD1. Losses at the gene ends were 2 bases for V and 0 bases for J; bases not matched to a gene: 7. The CDR3 extends over 18 amino acids. Germline loops: CDR1 MNHEY, CDR2 SMNVEV (reference sequence). CDR3 sequence: CASSLKGGLTSGANVLTF. Here the CDR3 DNA reads TGTGCCAGCAGTTTAAAAGGGGGCTTAACCTCTGGGGCCAACGTCCTGACTTTC.

The table lists this clonotype with many counts. This sequence joins TRBV7-9 and TRBJ2-3; D may correspond to TRBD1 or TRBD2 (5 bases each). V was trimmed by 0 bases and J by 6 bases, leaving 13 bases between them. Germline V lookup: CDR1 SEHNR, CDR2 FQNEAQ (reference sequence). The length of the CDR3 is 15 residues. The CDR3 DNA reads as TGTGCCAGCAGCTTAGCTGTGTGGGGCGGGGATACGCAGTATTTT. Translated, it gives CASSLAVWGGDTQYF.

The chain recombines TRBV6-1 with TRBJ1-6, with a possible D match to TRBD1 (5 bases). Germline lookup yields CDR1 MNHNS and CDR2 SASEGT. V was trimmed by 8 bases and J by 0 bases, leaving 11 bases between them. CDR3 length: 15 residues. Written as DNA, the CDR3 is TGTGCCAGCGGAGACAGTAGCTCCTATAATTCACCCCTCCACTTT. This gives the protein CASGDSSSYNSPLHF.

This clonotype was picked up many times. This chain joins TRBV2 and TRBJ1-2; the D gene is possibly TRBD1 (6 bases). The V gene's germline CDR1 is SNHLY and CDR2 FYNNEI. The CDR3 runs to 15 residues. The V and J ends lost 6 bases and 3 bases respectively, with 17 bases between them. Here the CDR3 reads CASSEGTRNYYGYTF. The CDR3 region has the DNA TGTGCCAGCAGCGAGGGGACAAGGAATTACTATGGCTACACCTTC.

Ten or more counts support this clonotype. V usage is TRBV7-2 and J usage is TRBJ2-7; the D gene is possibly TRBD2 (6 bases). The CDR3 extends over 14 amino acids. Trimming shortened V by 5 bases and J by 3 bases, and 14 bases separated the two germline ends. Germline V gene sequence: CDR1 SGHTA, CDR2 FQGNSA. The chain's CDR3 is CASSPQYGGYEQYF. CDR3 DNA sequence: TGTGCCAGCAGCCCCCAGTACGGGGGCTACGAGCAGTACTTC.

V is TRBV10-3 and J is TRBJ2-5; TRBD1 agrees at 10 bases. Germline CDR1 ENHRY, CDR2 SYGVKD. The length of the CDR3 is 14 residues. V shed 10 bases, J shed 5 bases, and the junction held 10 bases outside the gene matches. The CDR3 sequence is CATTPGTGVETQYF. CDR3 sequence (DNA): TGTGCCACCACCCCCGGGACAGGGGTGGAGACCCAGTACTTC.

J is TRBJ2-7 and V is TRBV10-3, with a weak D call TRBD2 (5 bases). The V and J ends lost 4 bases and 5 bases respectively, with 12 bases between them. CDR1 and CDR2 from the germline V gene are ENHRY and SYGVKD. The CDR3 is made up of 13 amino acids. The CDR3 sequence is CAISGGVGHEQYF. In DNA form, the CDR3 reads TGTGCCATCAGTGGGGGAGTCGGTCACGAGCAGTACTTC.

This clonotype was counted many times. The chain combines TRBV12-3 or TRBV12-4 with TRBJ2-1, with 9 bases fitting TRBD2. This CDR3 is 15 amino acids long. The J segment lost 8 bases and the V segment lost 5 bases, leaving 10 bases of the junction unmatched. This chain's CDR3 is CASSTPGLALHEQFF. The CDR3 nucleotides are TGTGCCAGCAGTACGCCGGGACTAGCCCTCCATGAGCAGTTCTTC.

Ten or more counts support this clonotype. In DNA, the CDR3 is TGTGCCTGGAGTGTAGTACCCGAACCGGGACCTATGGTCTACGAGCAGTACTTC. Translation: CAWSVVPEPGPMVYEQYF. The chain employs TRBV30 and TRBJ2-7; tentatively, D is TRBD1 or TRBD2 (5 bases each). The CDR3 runs 18 residues. The germline V gene has CDR1 GTSNPN and CDR2 SVGIG (reference sequence). V shed 0 bases and J shed 3 bases, with 24 bases lying between them.

This chain uses TRBV27 with TRBJ2-6; 7 bases agree with TRBD1. CDR1 is MNHEY, CDR2 SMNVEV, per germline (reference sequence). V trimming: 5 bases; J trimming: 1 base; junction bases outside the gene matches: 8. This CDR3 region has 17 residues. CDR3 residues: CASSPRTGPSGANVLTF. In DNA form, the CDR3 reads TGTGCCAGCAGTCCCCGGACAGGACCATCTGGGGCCAACGTCCTGACTTTC.